This TCR beta chain appears in the sequencing data of a study of OX40 agonist ivuxolimab in advanced cancers. TCRdb's table, derived via immunoSEQ multiplex PCR, lists solely in-frame clones and lacks some. In the table there are around 12,000 clones, over 80% of which are singletons. The V and J ends lost 2 bases and 5 bases, in that order; junction bases with no gene match: 0. CDR3 length: 12 residues. The germline V gene has CDR1 MGHRA and CDR2 YSYEKL. This chain joins TRBV4-1 and TRBJ2-7; 7 bases are a match to TRBD1. The source material was CD4+ or CD8+ T cells sorted from blood, sampled in a trial of the OX40 agonist ivuxolimab. The clonotype was recovered from an adult with an advanced solid tumor such as melanoma, head and neck, liver or kidney cancer. For the CDR3, the DNA is TGCGCCAGCAGCCAACAGGGGGACGAGCAGTACTTC. As protein: CASSQQGDEQYF.